What follows are 21 T cell receptor beta chains derived from one specimen sequenced in a study of blood T cell repertoires in COVID-19. Clones were sequenced by immunoSEQ multiplex PCR, and TCRdb holds only the in-frame ones, with some missing. The data hold hundreds of thousands of clones, with around 86% observed a single time. Sequenced: PBMCs or T cells enriched from blood (not recorded which). The source is a woman between 45 and 65 years old who had recovered from COVID-19.

V usage is TRBV5-4 and J usage is TRBJ1-2, with 7 positions matching TRBD1. Trimming cost V 4 bases and J 3 bases; bases outside gene matches: 6. The CDR3 sequence is 14 residues long. Germline loops: CDR1 SGHNT, CDR2 YYREEE (reference sequence). The CDR3: CASSRGGLDYGYTF. Written as DNA, the CDR3 is TGTGCCAGCAGCCGAGGGGGCCTCGACTATGGCTACACCTTC.

The rearrangement uses TRBV2 and TRBJ2-7; TRBD1 aligns across 8 bases. CDR1 is SNHLY, CDR2 FYNNEI, per germline. V lost 4 bases, J lost 0 bases, and 5 bases stayed unmatched. The CDR3 is made up of 15 amino acids. CDR3 in amino acids: CASSVRTGRSYEQYF. CDR3 bases: TGTGCCAGCAGTGTTCGGACAGGGCGCTCCTACGAGCAGTACTTC.

The chain employs TRBV6-5 and TRBJ1-1; maybe TRBD1 (5 bases). The CDR3 contains 14 residues. Germline V gene lookup returns CDR1 MNHEY and CDR2 SVGAGI. The V gene lost 6 bases and the J gene lost 5 bases, with 16 bases spanning the gap. This CDR3 reads CASRADVGGTEAFF. The CDR3 DNA sequence: TGTGCCAGCAGGGCAGACGTCGGGGGGACTGAAGCTTTCTTT.

Regarding this clone: Germline and junction disagree at one end, which may indicate a read error. The V and J genes are TRBV28 and TRBJ1-2; no definite D call. Looked up from germline, CDR1 is MDHEN and CDR2 is SYDVKM. The CDR3 has 12 amino acids. The CDR3 sequence: CASSLVSGVPAF. CDR3 nucleotide sequence: TGTGCCAGCAGTTTAGTGTCGGGTGTTCCGGCCTTC.

The rearrangement uses TRBV4-2 and TRBJ1-2; D uncertain. The CDR3 is made up of 12 amino acids. The ends were cut back, 0 bases at V and 8 bases at J, with 7 bases in the middle. Germline CDR1 is LGHNA and CDR2 is YNFKEQ. CDR3 DNA: TGTGCCAGCAGCCAAGATAATAGAGGCTACACCTTC. Its translation: CASSQDNRGYTF.

This clone occurred once. This chain uses TRBV29-1 with TRBJ2-3, with TRBD1 matching 9 bases. From germline, CDR1 is SQVTM and CDR2 ANQGSEA. There are 14 residues in the CDR3. V shed 3 bases, J shed 6 bases, and the junction held 7 bases outside the gene matches. This CDR3 is CSVDRDRAGDTQYF. CDR3 bases: TGCAGCGTTGACCGGGACAGGGCAGGGGATACGCAGTATTTT.

The DNA for the CDR3 is TGTGCCAGCAGCGCGACTGGTGGATACACTGAAGCTTTCTTT. This codes for CASSATGGYTEAFF. The chain is built from TRBV9 and TRBJ1-1; no clear D. V lost 3 bases to trimming and J lost 3 bases, with 12 bases between them. CDR1 and CDR2 (germline): SGDLS, YYNGEE. This CDR3 has 14 residues.

The rearrangement links TRBV7-9 to TRBJ2-1, with TRBD1 matching 7 bases. The V and J ends lost 2 bases and 9 bases, in that order; junction bases with no gene match: 1. The CDR3 covers 12 residues. Germline lookup yields CDR1 SEHNR and CDR2 FQNEAQ (reference sequence). CDR3 protein: CASSLTGVEQFF. CDR3 DNA: TGTGCCAGCAGCTTAACAGGGGTTGAGCAGTTCTTC.

The CDR3 sequence is CASSIRPSQSTDTQYF. The CDR3 region has the DNA TGTGCCAGCAGCATACGCCCCTCACAGAGCACAGATACGCAGTATTTT. V is TRBV9 and J is TRBJ2-3; D call uncertain. Trimming pared 4 bases from V and 0 bases from J, leaving 15 bases between. This CDR3 contains 16 residues. Germline CDR1 and CDR2: SGDLS and YYNGEE.

The chain carries TRBV28 and TRBJ2-1, with TRBD2 as a possible D gene (7 bases). The CDR3 totals 16 residues. The V end lost 6 bases, the J end lost 0 bases, and 15 bases lay between the germline ends. Per germline, CDR1 MDHEN and CDR2 SYDVKM. CDR3 sequence reads: CASRGGLGSSYNEQFF. The CDR3 region has the DNA TGTGCCAGCAGGGGGGGGCTAGGGAGCTCCTACAATGAGCAGTTCTTC. Combining the CDR3 with reference TRBV28 and TRBJ2-1 gives the whole variable domain DVKVTQSSRYLVKRTGEKVFLECVQDMDHENMFWYRQDPGLGLRLIYFSYDVKMKEKGDIPEGYSVSREKKERFSLILESASTNQTSMYLCASRGGLGSSYNEQFFGPGTRLTVL.

The chain is built from TRBV18 and TRBJ1-6, with D uncertain. Germline V gene data show CDR1 as KGHSH and CDR2 as LQKENI. This CDR3 region has 16 residues. The germline V and J ends were trimmed by 5 bases and 1 base, with 12 bases remaining between them. The CDR3 sequence: CASSSPARSYNSPLHF. CDR3 bases: TGTGCCAGCTCATCCCCCGCGCGGTCCTATAATTCACCCCTCCACTTT.

CDR3 DNA: TGTGCCAGCTCACCATATTTGGGCGAGACCCAGTACTTC. Residues: CASSPYLGETQYF. The chain joins TRBV18 to TRBJ2-5; D is unclear. CDR3 length: 13 residues. The germline V and J ends were trimmed by 2 bases and 5 bases, with 9 bases remaining between them. Germline loops: CDR1 KGHSH, CDR2 LQKENI.

This clone was observed a handful of times. The rearrangement uses TRBV6-5 and TRBJ2-5, with 10 bases identical to TRBD2. Germline V gene sequence: CDR1 MNHEY, CDR2 SVGAGI. V dropped 6 bases and J dropped 0; count of bases not matched to a gene: 1. This CDR3 comprises 14 residues. Here the CDR3 reads CASRGLAYQETQYF. CDR3 DNA sequence: TGTGCCAGCAGGGGACTAGCGTACCAAGAGACCCAGTACTTC.

V usage is TRBV18 and J usage is TRBJ2-1, with TRBD2 matching over 7 bases. V was clipped by 1 base and J by 3 bases; unmatched bases: 3. This CDR3 is built from 15 residues. Germline loops: CDR1 KGHSH, CDR2 LQKENI. CDR3 bases: TGTGCCAGCTCACCACGACTAGCAGGCTACAATGAGCAGTTCTTC. This translates into CASSPRLAGYNEQFF.

The gene calls are TRBV27 and TRBJ2-7; D uncertain. CDR1 and CDR2 from the germline V gene are MNHEY and SMNVEV (reference sequence). This CDR3 comprises 14 residues. V dropped 5 bases and J dropped 5 bases, with 16 bases sitting between them. In nucleotides, the CDR3 is TGTGCCAGCAGTCCGGTACGGCGGTCCCACGAGCAGTACTTC. Translating gives CASSPVRRSHEQYF.

V is TRBV11-3 and J is TRBJ2-2; D unclear. The CDR3 covers 15 residues. Germline CDR1 SGHNT, CDR2 YENEEA. With 0 bases removed from V and 1 base from J, the gap between germline ends came to 6 bases. CDR3 bases: TGTGCCAGCAGCTTAGATAGTCTGAACACCGGGGAGCTGTTTTTT. Translating gives CASSLDSLNTGELFF.

The J gene is TRBJ1-6, the V gene TRBV5-1; 7 bases agree with TRBD1. CDR3 length equals 16 residues. The V gene end was trimmed by 0 bases and the J gene end by 7 bases; junction bases not matched to a gene: 7. The germline V gene has CDR1 SGHRS and CDR2 YFSETQ. CDR3 in amino acids: CASSLEAGGQNSPLHF. The CDR3 nucleotides are TGCGCCAGCAGCTTGGAGGCAGGGGGGCAAAATTCACCCCTCCACTTT.

The chain links TRBV7-2 to TRBJ1-5; 9 nucleotides line up with TRBD1. Germline CDR1 and CDR2: SGHTA and FQGNSA. This CDR3 is 16 amino acids long. V lost 1 base to trimming and J lost 1 base; unmatched junction nucleotides: 2. CDR3 residues: CASSLDGTGSNQPQHF. In nucleotides, the CDR3 is TGTGCCAGCAGCTTAGACGGGACAGGGAGCAATCAGCCCCAGCATTTT.

The chain employs TRBV7-5 and TRBJ1-6; the table's TRBD1 call for D was not verified on the DNA. TRBV7-5 is noted as a pseudogene. The CDR3 has 15 residues. In DNA, the CDR3 is TGTGCCAGAAGCGCACACAGGAGAAAGAATTCACCCCTCCACTTT. Protein: CARSAHRRKNSPLHF.

This rearrangement joins TRBV30 to TRBJ1-6; weak D call: TRBD1 (6 bases). V was trimmed by 4 bases and J by 13 bases, leaving 17 bases between them. The CDR3 runs to 13 residues. In germline, CDR1 is GTSNPN, CDR2 SVGIG (reference sequence). This CDR3 reads CAWNSLSTGPLHF. The CDR3 nucleotides read TGTGCCTGGAATTCCCTTTCAACAGGGCCCCTCCACTTT.

The chain joins TRBV7-3 to TRBJ2-1; D is unclear. Germline V gene sequence: CDR1 SGHTA, CDR2 FQGTGA. The CDR3 loop spans 14 amino acids. V dropped 5 bases and J dropped 2 bases, with 10 bases sitting between them. In DNA, the CDR3 is TGTGCCAGCAGCCCCGGCAGCGCCTACAATGAGCAGTTCTTC. Protein: CASSPGSAYNEQFF. The full variable domain, in which reference TRBV7-3 and TRBJ2-1 provide the parts outside the CDR3, is GAGVSQTPSNKVTEKGKYVELRCDPISGHTALYWYRQSLGQGPEFLIYFQGTGAADDSGLPNDRFFAVRPEGSVSTLKIQRTERGDSAVYLCASSPGSAYNEQFFGPGTRLTVL.